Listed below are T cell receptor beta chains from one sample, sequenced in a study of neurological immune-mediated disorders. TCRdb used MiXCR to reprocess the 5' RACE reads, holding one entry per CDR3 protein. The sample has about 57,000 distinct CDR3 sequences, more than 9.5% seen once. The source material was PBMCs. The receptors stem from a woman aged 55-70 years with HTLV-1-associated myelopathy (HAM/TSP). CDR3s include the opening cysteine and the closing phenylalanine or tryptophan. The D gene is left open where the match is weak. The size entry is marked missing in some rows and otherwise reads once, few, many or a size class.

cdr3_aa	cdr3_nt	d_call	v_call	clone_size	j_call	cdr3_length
CSARAGIGRLYGYTF	TGCAGTGCTAGAGCCGGTATTGGGCGCCTCTATGGCTACACCTTC	NA	TRBV20-1	many	TRBJ1-2	15
CASRKTALAMNEQYF	TGTGCCAGCAGAAAAACGGCACTAGCGATGAACGAGCAGTACTTC	TRBD2	TRBV2	many	TRBJ2-7	15
CASSDLDASDRTQYF	TGTGCCAGCAGTGATCTCGACGCTAGCGATCGCACGCAGTATTTT	NA	TRBV6-1	many	TRBJ2-3	15
CASSESGKGSYNEQFF	TGTGCCAGCAGTGAGTCAGGGAAGGGTTCTTACAATGAGCAGTTCTTC	NA	TRBV28	many	TRBJ2-1	16
CASRKEKLFF	TGCGCCAGCAGGAAAGAAAAACTGTTTTTT	NA	TRBV4-1	many	TRBJ1-4	10
CSVERSMGLAGYNEQFF	TGCAGCGTTGAAAGGTCGATGGGACTAGCGGGGTACAATGAGCAGTTCTTC	TRBD2	TRBV29-1	many	TRBJ2-1	17
CASSSRRGLAGVETQYF	TGTGCCAGCAGTTCCCGTAGGGGACTAGCGGGAGTGGAGACCCAGTACTTC	TRBD2	TRBV28	many	TRBJ2-5	17
CSARVPGQDYNEQFF	TGCAGTGCTAGAGTGCCGGGACAGGATTACAATGAGCAGTTCTTC	TRBD1	TRBV20-1	many	TRBJ2-1	15
CATKVGFSYNEQFF	TGTGCCACCAAAGTGGGGTTCTCCTACAATGAGCAGTTCTTC	NA	TRBV5-6	many	TRBJ2-1	14
CASSLAGLDIAYTGELFF	TGTGCCAGCAGCTTAGCGGGATTAGACATCGCGTACACCGGGGAGCTGTTTTTT	NA	TRBV13	many	TRBJ2-2	18
CSALNTGELFF	TGCAGTGCGTTGAACACCGGGGAGCTGTTTTTT	NA	TRBV20-1	many	TRBJ2-2	11
CASSSRTGWGRTEAFF	TGCGCCAGCAGCTCGAGGACAGGGTGGGGGAGGACTGAAGCTTTCTTT	TRBD1	TRBV5-1	many	TRBJ1-1	16
CSASPSGRATDTQYF	TGCAGTGCTAGTCCTAGCGGGAGGGCCACAGATACGCAGTATTTT	TRBD2	TRBV20-1	many	TRBJ2-3	15
CASSDSIYSGKLTGELFF	TGTGCCAGCAGTGACTCGATTTACAGCGGGAAGCTCACCGGGGAGCTGTTTTTT	TRBD2	TRBV6-4	NA	TRBJ2-2	18
CSASGGFAGGRYEQYF	TGCAGTGCTAGTGGGGGGTTTGCGGGAGGACGCTACGAGCAGTACTTC	TRBD2	TRBV20-1	medium-sized	TRBJ2-7	16
CASSPWAGPQETQYF	TGTGCCAGCAGCCCCTGGGCGGGACCCCAAGAGACCCAGTACTTC	NA	TRBV3-1	many	TRBJ2-5	15
CATTGTGFEQYF	TGTGCCACTACCGGGACAGGGTTCGAGCAGTACTTC	TRBD1	TRBV6-1	many	TRBJ2-7	12
CSAGDPPNIQYF	TGCAGCGCTGGGGACCCCCCTAACATTCAGTACTTC	NA	TRBV29-1	many	TRBJ2-4	12
CASSRDRADTRELFF	TGTGCCAGCAGCAGAGACAGGGCTGACACCAGGGAGCTGTTTTTT	TRBD1	TRBV5-5	NA	TRBJ2-2	15
CASSLNRGKQYF	TGTGCCAGCAGTTTAAACAGGGGCAAGCAGTACTTC	TRBD1	TRBV27	many	TRBJ2-7	12
CSARGWDSYEQYF	TGCAGTGCTAGAGGTTGGGACAGCTACGAGCAGTACTTC	TRBD1	TRBV20-1	many	TRBJ2-7	13
CSARHGGTYEQYF	TGCAGTGCTAGACACGGAGGAACCTACGAGCAGTACTTC	NA	TRBV20-1	many	TRBJ2-7	13
CASSESKGDTGELFF	TGCGCCAGCAGTGAGTCTAAGGGGGACACCGGGGAGCTGTTTTTT	NA	TRBV10-1	many	TRBJ2-2	15
CASSFEGLISTYNEQFF	TGCGCCAGCAGCTTTGAAGGACTGATATCTACCTACAATGAGCAGTTCTTC	NA	TRBV5-1	medium-sized	TRBJ2-1	17
CASSLGRDRGVSTEAFF	TGCGCCAGCAGCTTGGGCCGGGACAGGGGGGTTAGCACTGAAGCTTTCTTT	TRBD1	TRBV5-1	many	TRBJ1-1	17
CASSLWGGGNQPQHF	TGTGCCAGCAGCTTGTGGGGTGGTGGGAATCAGCCCCAGCATTTT	NA	TRBV5-6	many	TRBJ1-5	15
CASNPGQGRAEQYF	TGTGCCAGTAACCCGGGACAGGGAAGGGCCGAGCAGTACTTC	TRBD1	TRBV19	many	TRBJ2-7	14
CASSQVLRAEAFF	TGCGCCAGCAGCCAGGTCTTGAGGGCTGAAGCTTTCTTT	NA	TRBV4-1	many	TRBJ1-1	13
CASSQDMKNEQYF	TGCGCCAGCAGCCAAGATATGAAGAACGAGCAGTACTTC	NA	TRBV4-1	many	TRBJ2-7	13
CASSRFRNEKLFF	TGCGCCAGCAGCCGCTTCCGAAATGAAAAACTGTTTTTT	NA	TRBV4-1	many	TRBJ1-4	13
CASSLGSLSNYEQYF	TGTGCCAGCAGCTTAGGTAGTCTATCCAACTACGAGCAGTACTTC	NA	TRBV11-2	many	TRBJ2-7	15
CASSYSGRGGTDTQYF	TGTGCCAGCAGTTACTCGGGGCGGGGAGGCACAGATACGCAGTATTTT	NA	TRBV6-5	few	TRBJ2-3	16
CASSPSGSTRTDTQYF	TGTGCCAGCAGCCCTAGCGGGAGCACCCGCACAGATACGCAGTATTTT	TRBD2	TRBV11-1	many	TRBJ2-3	16
CASSLGVSGSTDTQYF	TGCGCCAGCAGCTTGGGGGTTAGCGGGAGCACAGATACGCAGTATTTT	TRBD2	TRBV5-1	few	TRBJ2-3	16
CSVEGPDKPYEQYF	TGCAGCGTTGAAGGGCCTGACAAGCCCTACGAGCAGTACTTC	NA	TRBV29-1	many	TRBJ2-7	14
CASSPGLRVQETQYF	TGCGCCAGCAGCCCAGGGTTGAGGGTCCAAGAGACCCAGTACTTC	NA	TRBV5-1	many	TRBJ2-5	15
CASSLGGNYGYTF	TGTGCCAGCAGTTTGGGAGGGAACTATGGCTACACCTTC	NA	TRBV12-3/TRBV12-4	many	TRBJ1-2	13
CASSLELAGGPNTGELFF	TGCGCCAGCAGCTTGGAACTAGCGGGAGGACCGAACACCGGGGAGCTGTTTTTT	TRBD2	TRBV5-1	many	TRBJ2-2	18
CSAPGPLNTEAFF	TGCAGTGCTCCGGGACCCTTGAACACTGAAGCTTTCTTT	NA	TRBV20-1	NA	TRBJ1-1	13
CASSFYGTSGTRETQYF	TGCGCCAGCAGCTTTTACGGGACTAGCGGGACCCGAGAGACCCAGTACTTC	TRBD2	TRBV5-1	many	TRBJ2-5	17
CAISEFMTGGNGELFF	TGTGCCATCAGTGAGTTTATGACAGGGGGCAACGGGGAGCTGTTTTTT	TRBD1	TRBV10-3	many	TRBJ2-2	16
CASSDAPLITGGVGNTIYF	TGCGCCAGCAGTGATGCCCCACTAATCACAGGGGGAGTTGGAAACACCATATATTTT	TRBD1	TRBV10-2	many	TRBJ1-3	19
CSVEGTGGAFF	TGCAGCGTGGAAGGGACAGGTGGGGCTTTCTTT	TRBD1	TRBV29-1	many	TRBJ1-1	11
CSTGQGAEQYF	TGCAGCACGGGACAGGGGGCCGAGCAGTACTTC	TRBD1	TRBV29-1	few	TRBJ2-7	11
CASSLSQGWNYNEQFF	TGTGCCAGCAGTTTATCCCAGGGGTGGAACTACAATGAGCAGTTCTTC	NA	TRBV28	many	TRBJ2-1	16
CASSLDPSSPRYDYTF	TGTGCCAGCAGTTTGGATCCCTCATCCCCGCGCTATGACTACACCTTC	NA	TRBV27	NA	TRBJ1-2	16
CASSFSPRSTDTQYF	TGTGCCAGCAGCTTCTCCCCCAGGAGCACAGATACGCAGTATTTT	NA	TRBV7-7	many	TRBJ2-3	15
CASSPGQGIGYEQYF	TGCGCCAGCAGCCCTGGACAGGGGATAGGCTACGAGCAGTACTTC	TRBD1	TRBV5-1	many	TRBJ2-7	15
CASSLVVTTSGIYNEQFF	TGCGCCAGCAGCTTGGTGGTGACGACTAGCGGGATATACAATGAGCAGTTCTTC	TRBD2	TRBV5-1	many	TRBJ2-1	18
CSAPIGSGRVIRTDTQYF	TGCAGTGCTCCCATCGGTAGCGGGAGGGTTATTCGCACAGATACGCAGTATTTT	TRBD2	TRBV20-1	NA	TRBJ2-3	18
CATLVGTNNYGYTF	TGTGCCACTTTGGTAGGGACCAACAACTATGGCTACACCTTC	NA	TRBV6-6	many	TRBJ1-2	14
CASSFRGANNEQFF	TGCGCCAGCAGCTTTCGGGGCGCGAACAATGAGCAGTTCTTC	NA	TRBV5-1	many	TRBJ2-1	14
CASSYWGQGNTGELFF	TGTGCCAGCAGTTACTGGGGACAGGGGAACACCGGGGAGCTGTTTTTT	TRBD1	TRBV6-5	many	TRBJ2-2	16
CATQPGTGRGEQYF	TGTGCCACCCAACCCGGGACAGGAAGGGGCGAGCAGTACTTC	TRBD1	TRBV7-2	many	TRBJ2-7	14
CASSYGQGARGNQPQHF	TGTGCCAGCAGCTACGGACAGGGGGCAAGGGGCAATCAGCCCCAGCATTTT	TRBD1	TRBV12-3/TRBV12-4	many	TRBJ1-5	17